The clone carrying this TCR beta chain appeared many times. The sample is drawn from a study of human T cells and chemical hapten exposure. CDR3 size: 15 residues. Germline-derived CDR1 and CDR2 are ENHRY and SYGVKD. With V trimmed by 3 bases and J by 9 bases, 11 bases remained unmatched. Via MiXCR, TCRdb re-called the RACE reads, giving one row per CDR3 protein. The sample carries about 250,000 distinct CDR3 sequences, roughly 8% recorded once. Documented time point: pre-sensitization, week 0. Documented treatment: therapeutic diphenylcyclopropenone sensitization with weekly scalp DPC. Blood, whole and unfractionated, served as the source for total RNA extraction.

The V call is TRBV10-3, the J call TRBJ2-5; 9 bases are a match to TRBD1. Sequencing was performed on whole blood, taken in connection with sensitization to the hapten diphenylcyclopropenone (DPC). The sequence came from a man aged 18 to 30 with alopecia areata. Some clones in this sample may be carry-over from other donors' samples. The CDR3 nucleotides are TGTGCCATCAGTGATCCGGGACAGGGCCTAGGCCCCCAGTACTTC. It is translated as CAISDPGQGLGPQYF.